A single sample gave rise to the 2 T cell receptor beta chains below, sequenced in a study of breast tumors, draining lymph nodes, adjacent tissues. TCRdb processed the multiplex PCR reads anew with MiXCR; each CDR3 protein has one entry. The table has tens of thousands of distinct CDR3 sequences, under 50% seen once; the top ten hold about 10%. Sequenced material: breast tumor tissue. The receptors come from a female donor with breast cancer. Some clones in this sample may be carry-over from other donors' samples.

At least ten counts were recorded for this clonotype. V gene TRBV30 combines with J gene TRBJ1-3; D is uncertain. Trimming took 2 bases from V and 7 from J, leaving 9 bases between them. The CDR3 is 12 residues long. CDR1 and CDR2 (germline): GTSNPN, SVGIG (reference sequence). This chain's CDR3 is CAWSTPANTIYF. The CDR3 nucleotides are TGTGCCTGGAGTACCCCAGCTAACACCATATATTTT.

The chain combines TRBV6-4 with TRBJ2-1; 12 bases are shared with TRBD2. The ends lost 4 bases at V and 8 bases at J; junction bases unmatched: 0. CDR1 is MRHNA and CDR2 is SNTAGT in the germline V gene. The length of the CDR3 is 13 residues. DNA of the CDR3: TGTGCCAGCAGTGGACTAGCGGGAGATGAGCAGTTCTTC. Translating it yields CASSGLAGDEQFF.